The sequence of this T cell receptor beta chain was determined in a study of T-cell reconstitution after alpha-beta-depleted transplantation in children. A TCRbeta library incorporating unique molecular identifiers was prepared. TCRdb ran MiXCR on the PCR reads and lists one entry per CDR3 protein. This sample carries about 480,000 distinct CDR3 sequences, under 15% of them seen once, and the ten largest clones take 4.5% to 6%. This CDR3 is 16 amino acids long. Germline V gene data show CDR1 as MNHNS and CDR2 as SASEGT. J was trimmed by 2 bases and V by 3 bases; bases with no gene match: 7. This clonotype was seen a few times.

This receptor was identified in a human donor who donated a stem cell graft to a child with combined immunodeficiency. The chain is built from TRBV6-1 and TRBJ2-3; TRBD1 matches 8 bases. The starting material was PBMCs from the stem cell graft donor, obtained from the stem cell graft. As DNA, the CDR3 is TGTGCCAGCAGTGATCCAGACAGGGGACCCACAGATACGCAGTATTTT. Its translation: CASSDPDRGPTDTQYF.